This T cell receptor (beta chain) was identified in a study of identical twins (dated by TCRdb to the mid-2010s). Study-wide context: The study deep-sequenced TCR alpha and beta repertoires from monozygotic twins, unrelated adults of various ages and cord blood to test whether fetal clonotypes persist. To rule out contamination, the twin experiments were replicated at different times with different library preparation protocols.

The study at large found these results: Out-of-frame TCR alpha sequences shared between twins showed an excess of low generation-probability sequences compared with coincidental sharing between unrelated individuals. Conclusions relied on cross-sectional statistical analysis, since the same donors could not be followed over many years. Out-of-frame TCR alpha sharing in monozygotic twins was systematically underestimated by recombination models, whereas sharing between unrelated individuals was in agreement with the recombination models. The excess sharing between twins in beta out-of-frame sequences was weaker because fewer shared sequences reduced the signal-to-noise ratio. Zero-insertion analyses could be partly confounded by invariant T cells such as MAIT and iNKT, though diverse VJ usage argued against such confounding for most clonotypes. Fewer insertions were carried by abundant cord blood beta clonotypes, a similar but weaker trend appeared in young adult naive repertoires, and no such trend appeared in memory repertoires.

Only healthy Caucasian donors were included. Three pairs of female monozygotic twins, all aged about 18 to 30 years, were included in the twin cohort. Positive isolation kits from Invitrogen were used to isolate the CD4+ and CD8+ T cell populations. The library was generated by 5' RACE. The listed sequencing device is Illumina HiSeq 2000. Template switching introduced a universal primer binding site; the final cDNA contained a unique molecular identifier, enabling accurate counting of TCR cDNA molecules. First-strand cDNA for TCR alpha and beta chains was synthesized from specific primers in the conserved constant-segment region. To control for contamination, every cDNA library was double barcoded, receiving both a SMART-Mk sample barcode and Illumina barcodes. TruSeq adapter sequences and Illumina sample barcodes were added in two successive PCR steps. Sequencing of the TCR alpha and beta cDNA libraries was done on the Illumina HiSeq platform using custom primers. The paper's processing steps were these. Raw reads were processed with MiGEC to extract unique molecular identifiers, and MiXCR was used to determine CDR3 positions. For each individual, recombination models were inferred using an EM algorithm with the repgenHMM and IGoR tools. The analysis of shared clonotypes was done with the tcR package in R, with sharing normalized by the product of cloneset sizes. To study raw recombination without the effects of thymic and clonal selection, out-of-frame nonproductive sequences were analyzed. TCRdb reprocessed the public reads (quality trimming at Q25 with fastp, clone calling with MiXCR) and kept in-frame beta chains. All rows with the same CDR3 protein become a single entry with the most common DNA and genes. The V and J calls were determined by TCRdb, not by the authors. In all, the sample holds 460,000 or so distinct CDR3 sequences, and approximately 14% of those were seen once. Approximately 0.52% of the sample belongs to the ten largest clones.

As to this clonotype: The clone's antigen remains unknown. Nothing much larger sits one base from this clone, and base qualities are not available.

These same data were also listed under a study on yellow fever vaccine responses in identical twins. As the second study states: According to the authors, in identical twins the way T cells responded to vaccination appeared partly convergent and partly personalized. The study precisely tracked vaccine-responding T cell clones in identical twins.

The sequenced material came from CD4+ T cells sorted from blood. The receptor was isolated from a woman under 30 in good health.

The CDR3 sequence is CASSRTMNSYNEQFF. DNA sequence: TGTGCCAGCAGCAGGACTATGAACTCCTACAATGAGCAGTTCTTC. The rearranged segments are TRBV28 and TRBJ2-1; the D gene is possibly TRBD2, with 6 bases matching. The CDR3 holds 15 amino acids from the cysteine to the phenylalanine. The DNA shown is the 45-base CDR3, in frame from base 1. V is reduced by 6 bases and J by 0 bases, leaving a spacing of 12 bases between them. The germline V gene encodes CDR1 MDHEN and CDR2 SYDVKM.